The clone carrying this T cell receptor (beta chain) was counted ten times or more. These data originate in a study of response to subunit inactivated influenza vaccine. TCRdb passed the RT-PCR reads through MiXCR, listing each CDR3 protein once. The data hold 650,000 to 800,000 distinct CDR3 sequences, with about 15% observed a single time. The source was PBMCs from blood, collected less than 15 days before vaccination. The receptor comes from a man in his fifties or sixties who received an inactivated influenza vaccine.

CDR3 DNA sequence: TGCGCCAGCAGCCACCACAGGGGCAATCCGGCGGACACCATATATTTT. Protein sequence: CASSHHRGNPADTIYF. The chain has TRBV4-1 and TRBJ1-3, with 7 bases matching TRBD1. CDR3 length: 16 residues. V was pared by 3 bases and J by 8 bases, with 13 bases of the junction left unmatched. Germline V gives CDR1 MGHRA, CDR2 YSYEKL.